Below, one TCR beta chain is given with its context. The data originate from a study of T cell responses to AZD1222 COVID-19 vaccine. Assay used: immunoSEQ multiplex PCR; TCRdb lists only in-frame clones, some missing. Of roughly 200,000 clones in the sample, roughly 92% were seen once. CDR3 length equals 16 residues. Trimming cost V 2 bases and J 8 bases; bases outside gene matches: 13. Germline assignment: CDR1 SGHRS and CDR2 YFSETQ. The sequence was obtained from an adult who received the MenACWY meningococcal vaccine as a control. Sequencing was performed on peripheral blood, taken 28 days after the second dose of the MenACWY control vaccine. The chain has TRBV5-1 and TRBJ2-1, with 7 bases identical to TRBD2. The CDR3 region has the DNA TGCGCCAGCAGCTTTCTCTCGGGACTACCAACTGATGAGCAGTTCTTC. It specifies CASSFLSGLPTDEQFF.